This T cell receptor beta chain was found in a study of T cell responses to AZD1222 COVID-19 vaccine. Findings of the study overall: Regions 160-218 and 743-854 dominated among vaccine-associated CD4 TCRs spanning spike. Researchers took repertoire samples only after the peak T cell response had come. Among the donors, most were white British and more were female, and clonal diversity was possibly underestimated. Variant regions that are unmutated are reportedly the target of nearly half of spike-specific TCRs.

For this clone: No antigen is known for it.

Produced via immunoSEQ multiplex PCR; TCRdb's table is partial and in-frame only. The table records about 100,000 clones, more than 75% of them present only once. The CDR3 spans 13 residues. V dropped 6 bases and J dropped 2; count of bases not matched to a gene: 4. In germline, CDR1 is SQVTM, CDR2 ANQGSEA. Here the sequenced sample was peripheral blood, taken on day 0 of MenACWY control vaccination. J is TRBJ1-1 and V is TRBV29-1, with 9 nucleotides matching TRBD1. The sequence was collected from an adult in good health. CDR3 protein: CSVETGGNTEAFF. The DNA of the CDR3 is TGCAGCGTCGAGACAGGGGGAAACACTGAAGCTTTCTTT. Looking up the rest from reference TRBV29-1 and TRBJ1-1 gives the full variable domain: SAVISQKPSRDICQRGTSLTIQCQVDSQVTMMFWYRQQPGQSLTLIATANQGSEATYESGFVIDKFPISRPNLTFSTLTVSNMSPEDSSIYLCSVETGGNTEAFFGQGTRLTVV.